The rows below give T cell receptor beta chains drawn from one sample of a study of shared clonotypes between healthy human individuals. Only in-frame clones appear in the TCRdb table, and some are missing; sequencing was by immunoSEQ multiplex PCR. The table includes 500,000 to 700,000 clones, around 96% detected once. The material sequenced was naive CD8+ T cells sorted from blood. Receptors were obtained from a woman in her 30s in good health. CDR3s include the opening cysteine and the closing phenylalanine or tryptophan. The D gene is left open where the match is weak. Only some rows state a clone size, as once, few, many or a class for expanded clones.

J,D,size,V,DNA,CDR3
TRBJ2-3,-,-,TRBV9,TGTGCCAGCAGCGTAGCTGACACAGATACGCAGTATTTT,CASSVADTDTQYF
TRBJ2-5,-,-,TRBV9,TGTGCCAGCAGCGTTGGGGGGACGTTGGACAGATACCAAGAGACCCAGTACTTC,CASSVGGTLDRYQETQYF
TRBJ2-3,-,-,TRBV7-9,TGTGCCAGAACCGACTCGGCTGCCCGTCGGTCAGATACGCAGTATTTT,CARTDSAARRSDTQYF
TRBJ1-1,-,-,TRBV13,TGTGCCAGCAGCTTAGTTTCTGGAGTGAACACTGAAGCTTTCTTT,CASSLVSGVNTEAFF
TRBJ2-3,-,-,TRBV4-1,TGCGCCAGCAGCCAAGATCGTCCAGGCACAGATACGCAGTATTTT,CASSQDRPGTDTQYF
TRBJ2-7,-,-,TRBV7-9,TGTGCCAGCAGCCGCTTCTGGGGGCAGTACTTC,CASSRFWGQYF
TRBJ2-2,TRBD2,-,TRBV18,TGTGCCAGCTCACCCCCCGGGACTAGCGGGTTCGCGAACACCGGGGAGCTGTTTTTT,CASSPPGTSGFANTGELFF
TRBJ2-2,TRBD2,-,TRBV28,TGTGCCAGCGCTTCTATTGGGGCGGGAGGGAACACCGGGGAGCTGTTTTTT,CASASIGAGGNTGELFF
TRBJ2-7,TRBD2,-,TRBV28,TGTGCCAGCAGTATTAGCGGGGGGTTCTCCTACGGGCAGTACTTC,CASSISGGFSYGQYF
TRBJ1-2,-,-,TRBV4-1,TGCGCCAGCAGCCAAGTTTATGAGGCGGTAGCTAACTATGGCTACACCTTC,CASSQVYEAVANYGYTF
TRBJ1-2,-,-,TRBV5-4,TGTGCCAGCAGCCCGAGTCCCGGGACACAGAATGGCTACACCTTC,CASSPSPGTQNGYTF
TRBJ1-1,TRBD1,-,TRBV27,TGTGCCAGCAAATCGGGACAGGGAATATCTGGCACTGAAGCTTTCTTT,CASKSGQGISGTEAFF
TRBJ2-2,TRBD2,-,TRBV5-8,TGTGCCAGCAGCTTGGTTGGAGTAGCGGGGGCCACCGGGGAGCTGTTTTTT,CASSLVGVAGATGELFF
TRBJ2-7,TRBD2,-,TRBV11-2,TGTGCCAGCAGCTTAGGGCCTAGCGGGAGTTGGTACGAGCAGTACTTC,CASSLGPSGSWYEQYF
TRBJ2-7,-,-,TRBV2,TGTGCCATAAGGGGGAGGGCGGAGCTCGAGCAGTACTTC,CAIRGRAELEQYF
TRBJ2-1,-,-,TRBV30,TGTGCCTGGTACAGGGCCTCCTACAATGAGCAGTTCTTC,CAWYRASYNEQFF
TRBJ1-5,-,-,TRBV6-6,TGTGCCAGCAGACTTGGGACGGGGGGAAATCAGCCCCAGCATTTT,CASRLGTGGNQPQHF
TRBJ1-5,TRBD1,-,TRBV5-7,TGTGCCAGCAGCTCGGACAGGAGCCATCAGCCCCAGCATTTT,CASSSDRSHQPQHF
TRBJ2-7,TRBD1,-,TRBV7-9,TGTGCCAGCAGCTTAGGCGCAGGGGGCCCTTACGAGCAGTACTTC,CASSLGAGGPYEQYF
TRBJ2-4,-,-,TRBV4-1,TGCGCCAGCAGCCAGAGGGGTGGCTTTTTCCAAAACATTCAGTACTTC,CASSQRGGFFQNIQYF
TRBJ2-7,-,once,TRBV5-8,TGTGCCAGCAGCCCTGGGGTTTCACCCGAGGACGAGCAGTACTTC,CASSPGVSPEDEQYF
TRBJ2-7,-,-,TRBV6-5,TGTGCCAGCAGTACGGGCCGCTACGAGCAGTACTTC,CASSTGRYEQYF
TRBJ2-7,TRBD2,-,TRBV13,TGTGCCAGCAGCTTCGGGACTAGCGGGATTCGCGAGCAGTACTTC,CASSFGTSGIREQYF
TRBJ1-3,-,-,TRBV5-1,TGCGCCAGCAGCTTGAATGGCCCGAGTGATCTGGCTGGAAACACCATATATTTT,CASSLNGPSDLAGNTIYF
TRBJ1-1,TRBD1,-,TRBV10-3,TGTGCCATCAGTGAGTCGGGGACAGGGGGTATCGACACTGAAGCTTTCTTT,CAISESGTGGIDTEAFF
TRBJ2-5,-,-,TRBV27,TGTGCCAGCAGTATAGGCCGAGGGAGGGAGACCCAGTACTTC,CASSIGRGRETQYF
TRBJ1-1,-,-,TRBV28,TGTGCCAGCAGTTTGAGGGTTCGGAACACTGAAGCTTTCTTT,CASSLRVRNTEAFF
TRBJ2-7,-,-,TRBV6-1,TGTGCCAGCAGTGAAGGGTCGTACTCCTACGAGCAGTACTTC,CASSEGSYSYEQYF